Listed below are T cell receptor beta chains from one sample, sequenced in a study of T-cell reconstitution after alpha-beta-depleted transplantation in children. From the PCR reads, TCRdb called clonotypes with MiXCR, one entry per CDR3 protein. The sample carries about 610,000 distinct CDR3 sequences, over 9.5% recorded once. The sequencing here drew on PBMCs from the stem cell graft donor, taken from the stem cell graft. Receptors were obtained from a human donor who donated a stem cell graft to a child with acute myeloid leukemia. CDR3s include the opening cysteine and the closing phenylalanine or tryptophan. D genes are given only for firm matches. A row's size may be missing; if present it is once, few, many or a size class.

.	many	TRBV12-3/TRBV12-4	TRBJ2-7	CASTITPGPRYEQYF	TGTGCCAGCACCATAACTCCGGGTCCGAGATACGAGCAGTACTTC
TRBD1	.	TRBV7-9	TRBJ1-3	CASSTTGFGNTIYF	TGTGCCAGCAGCACGACAGGGTTCGGAAACACCATATATTTT
.	many	TRBV3-1	TRBJ1-5	CASSQDSARKSGQPQHF	TGTGCCAGCAGCCAAGATAGCGCCAGAAAGTCCGGGCAGCCCCAGCATTTT
.	many	TRBV5-6	TRBJ2-7	CASRKGESYEQYF	TGTGCCAGCAGAAAGGGGGAATCCTACGAGCAGTACTTC
TRBD2	many	TRBV7-3	TRBJ2-1	CASSSLSGTVYNEQFF	TGTGCCAGCAGCTCCCTTAGCGGGACCGTATACAATGAGCAGTTCTTC
.	.	TRBV20-1	TRBJ2-5	CSARVPRGYQETQYF	TGCAGTGCTAGAGTCCCGAGGGGATACCAAGAGACCCAGTACTTC
.	few	TRBV12-3/TRBV12-4	TRBJ2-1	CAGGHDSYNEQFF	TGTGCCGGCGGACATGACTCCTACAATGAGCAGTTCTTC
.	.	TRBV12-3/TRBV12-4	TRBJ2-7	CASSFYGAHYEQYF	TGTGCCAGCAGTTTTTATGGGGCTCACTACGAGCAGTACTTC
TRBD1	many	TRBV7-2	TRBJ1-4	CASRWTGMGNEKLFF	TGTGCCAGCCGCTGGACAGGGATGGGTAATGAAAAACTGTTTTTT
TRBD2	.	TRBV4-2	TRBJ2-3	CASRVPNTGTSGNTSTDTQYF	TGTGCCAGCAGAGTCCCAAATACCGGGACTAGCGGCAACACTAGCACAGATACGCAGTATTTT
.	many	TRBV7-2	TRBJ1-1	CASSLGQVTEAFF	TGTGCCAGCAGCTTAGGTCAGGTCACTGAAGCTTTCTTT
TRBD2	few	TRBV29-1	TRBJ2-7	CSVEVPGAGGSYEQYF	TGCAGCGTTGAAGTCCCGGGGGCGGGAGGTTCCTACGAGCAGTACTTC
.	many	TRBV28	TRBJ2-2	CASSPPRTITYTGELFF	TGTGCCAGCAGTCCTCCGCGGACGATAACCTACACCGGGGAGCTGTTTTTT
.	few	TRBV14	TRBJ2-7	CASSQVPGAEQYF	TGTGCCAGCAGCCAAGTCCCGGGGGCCGAGCAGTACTTC
.	.	TRBV28	TRBJ2-6	CASSSLDGIQISGANVLTF	TGTGCCAGCAGTTCCCTGGACGGTATCCAGATCTCTGGGGCCAACGTCCTGACTTTC
.	.	TRBV14	TRBJ1-1	CASSRGPPMNTEAFF	TGTGCCAGCAGCCGGGGTCCCCCCATGAACACTGAAGCTTTCTTT
TRBD2	many	TRBV10-3	TRBJ2-2	CASERGRANTGELFF	TGTGCCTCAGAGAGAGGGAGGGCGAACACCGGGGAGCTGTTTTTT
TRBD2	.	TRBV9	TRBJ2-2	CASSVTSGSFDTGELFF	TGTGCCAGCAGCGTGACTAGCGGGAGCTTCGACACCGGGGAGCTGTTTTTT
.	few	TRBV27	TRBJ1-2	CASSLGVSSRGYTF	TGTGCCAGCAGTTTGGGTGTGTCATCCCGGGGCTACACCTTC
.	many	TRBV10-3	TRBJ1-5	CAISEGDQINQPQHF	TGTGCCATCAGTGAAGGGGATCAAATCAATCAGCCCCAGCATTTT
.	many	TRBV4-3	TRBJ2-1	CASSQDLRGAEQFF	TGCGCCAGCAGCCAAGATCTAAGGGGAGCTGAGCAGTTCTTC
.	many	TRBV20-1	TRBJ2-7	CSVESSSYEQYF	TGCAGTGTAGAAAGTTCGTCCTACGAGCAGTACTTC
TRBD1	.	TRBV19	TRBJ2-6	CASSLQGALGANVLTF	TGTGCCAGTAGTTTACAGGGGGCGCTGGGGGCCAACGTCCTGACTTTC
TRBD2	.	TRBV5-1	TRBJ2-2	CASSLGLAALSNTGELFF	TGCGCCAGCAGCTTGGGACTAGCGGCCCTATCGAACACCGGGGAGCTGTTTTTT